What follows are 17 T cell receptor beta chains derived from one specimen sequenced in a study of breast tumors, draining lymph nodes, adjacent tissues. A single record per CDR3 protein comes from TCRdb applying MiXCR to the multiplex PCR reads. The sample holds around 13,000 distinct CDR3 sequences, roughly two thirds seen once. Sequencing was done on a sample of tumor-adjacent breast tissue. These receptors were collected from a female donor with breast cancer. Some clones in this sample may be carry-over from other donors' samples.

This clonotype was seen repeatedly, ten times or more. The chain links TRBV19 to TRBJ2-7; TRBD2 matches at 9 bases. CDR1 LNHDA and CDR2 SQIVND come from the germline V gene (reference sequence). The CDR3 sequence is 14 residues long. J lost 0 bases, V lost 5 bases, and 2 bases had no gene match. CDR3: CASSPSGDSYEQYF. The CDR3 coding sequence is TGTGCCAGTAGTCCTAGCGGGGACTCCTACGAGCAGTACTTC. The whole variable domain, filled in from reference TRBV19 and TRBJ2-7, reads DGGITQSPKYLFRKEGQNVTLSCEQNLNHDAMYWYRQDPGQGLRLIYYSQIVNDFQKGDIAEGYSVSREKKESFPLTVTSAQKNPTAFYLCASSPSGDSYEQYFGPGTRLTVT.

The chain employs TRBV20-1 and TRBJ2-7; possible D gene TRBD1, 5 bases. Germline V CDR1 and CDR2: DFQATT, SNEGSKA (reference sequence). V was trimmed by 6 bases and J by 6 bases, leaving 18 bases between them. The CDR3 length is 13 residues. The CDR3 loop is CSAHTGPWGEQYF. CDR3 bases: TGCAGTGCACACACAGGTCCTTGGGGCGAGCAGTACTTC.

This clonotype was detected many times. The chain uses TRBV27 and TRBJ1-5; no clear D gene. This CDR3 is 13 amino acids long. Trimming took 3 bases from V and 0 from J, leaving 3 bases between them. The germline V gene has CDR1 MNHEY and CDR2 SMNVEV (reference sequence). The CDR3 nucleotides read TGTGCCAGCAGTTTGGGTAGCAATCAGCCCCAGCATTTT. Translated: CASSLGSNQPQHF.

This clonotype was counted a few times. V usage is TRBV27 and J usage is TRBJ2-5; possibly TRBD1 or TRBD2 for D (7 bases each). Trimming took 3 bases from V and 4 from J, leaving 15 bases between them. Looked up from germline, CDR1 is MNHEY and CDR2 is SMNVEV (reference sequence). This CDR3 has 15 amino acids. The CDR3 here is CASSFRGGERETQYF. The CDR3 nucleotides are TGTGCCAGCAGTTTCAGGGGGGGCGAGAGAGAGACCCAGTACTTC.

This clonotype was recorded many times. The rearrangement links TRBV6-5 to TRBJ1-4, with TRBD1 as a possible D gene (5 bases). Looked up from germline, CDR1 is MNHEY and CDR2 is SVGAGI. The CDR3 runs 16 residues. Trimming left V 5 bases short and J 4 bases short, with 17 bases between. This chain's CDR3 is CASSTGPPQVNEKLFF. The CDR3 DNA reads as TGTGCCAGCAGTACGGGACCGCCGCAGGTTAATGAAAAACTGTTTTTT.

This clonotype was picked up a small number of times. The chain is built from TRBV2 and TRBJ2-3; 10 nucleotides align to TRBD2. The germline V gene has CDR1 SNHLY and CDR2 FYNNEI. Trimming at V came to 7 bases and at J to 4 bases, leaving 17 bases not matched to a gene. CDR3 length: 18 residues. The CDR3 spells CASTYGGLALRGADTQYF. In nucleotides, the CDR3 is TGTGCCAGCACCTACGGGGGACTAGCGTTACGGGGTGCAGATACGCAGTATTTT.

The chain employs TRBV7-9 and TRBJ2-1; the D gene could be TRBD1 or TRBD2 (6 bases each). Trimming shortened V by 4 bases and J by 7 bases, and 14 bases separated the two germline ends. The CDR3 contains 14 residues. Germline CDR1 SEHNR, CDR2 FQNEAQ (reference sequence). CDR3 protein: CASSSRGDGNEQFF. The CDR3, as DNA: TGTGCCAGCAGCTCGAGGGGGGATGGTAATGAGCAGTTCTTC.

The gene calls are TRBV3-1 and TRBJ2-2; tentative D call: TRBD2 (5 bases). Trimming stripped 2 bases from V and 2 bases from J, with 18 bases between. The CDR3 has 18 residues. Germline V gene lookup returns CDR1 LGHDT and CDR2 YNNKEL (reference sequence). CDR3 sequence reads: CASSQQRLAGANTGELFF. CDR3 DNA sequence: TGTGCCAGCAGCCAACAGAGACTGGCGGGTGCCAACACCGGGGAGCTGTTTTTT.

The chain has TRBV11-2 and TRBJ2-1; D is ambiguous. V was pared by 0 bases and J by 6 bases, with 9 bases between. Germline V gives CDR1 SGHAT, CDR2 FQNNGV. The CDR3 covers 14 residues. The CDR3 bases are TGTGCCAGCAGCTTAGATTACGTCGCCAATGAGCAGTTCTTC. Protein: CASSLDYVANEQFF.

CDR3 in DNA: TGTGCCAGCAGCCCGACTAGCGGGAAGGCGGCTTACGAGCAGTACTTC. Encoded protein: CASSPTSGKAAYEQYF. V is TRBV5-4 and J is TRBJ2-7, with TRBD2 matching over 11 bases. Germline V gene data show CDR1 as SGHNT and CDR2 as YYREEE (reference sequence). The CDR3 totals 16 residues. Trimming took 4 bases from V and 4 from J; bases not matched to a gene: 10.

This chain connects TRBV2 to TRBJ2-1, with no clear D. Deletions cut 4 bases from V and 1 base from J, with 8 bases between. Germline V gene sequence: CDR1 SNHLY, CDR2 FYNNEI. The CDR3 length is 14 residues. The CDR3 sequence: CASSVGRSYNEQFF. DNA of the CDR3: TGTGCCAGCAGTGTGGGTCGGTCCTACAATGAGCAGTTCTTC. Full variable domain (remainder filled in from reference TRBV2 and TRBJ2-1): EPEVTQTPSHQVTQMGQEVILRCVPISNHLYFYWYRQILGQKVEFLVSFYNNEISEKSEIFDDQFSVERPDGSNFTLKIRSTKLEDSAMYFCASSVGRSYNEQFFGPGTRLTVL.

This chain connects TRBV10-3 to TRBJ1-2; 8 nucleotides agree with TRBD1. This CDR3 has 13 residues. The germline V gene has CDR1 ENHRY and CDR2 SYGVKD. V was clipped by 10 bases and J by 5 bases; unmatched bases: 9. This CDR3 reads CATGTGQGYGYTF. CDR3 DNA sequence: TGTGCCACGGGTACAGGACAGGGATATGGCTACACCTTC.

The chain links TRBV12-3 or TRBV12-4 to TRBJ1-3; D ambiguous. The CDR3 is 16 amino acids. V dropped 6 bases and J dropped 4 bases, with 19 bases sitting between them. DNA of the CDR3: TGTGCCAGCAGGTCCATCGGGAACGGGGTCGGAAACACCATATATTTT. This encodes CASRSIGNGVGNTIYF.

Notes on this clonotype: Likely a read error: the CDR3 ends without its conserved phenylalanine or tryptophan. CDR3: CASSLVGTSGYEQYY. In DNA form, the CDR3 reads TGTGCCAGCAGCTTAGTCGGGACTAGCGGCTACGAGCAGTACTAC. The rearrangement links TRBV7-9 to TRBJ2-7; 11 positions match TRBD2. Germline CDR1 SEHNR, CDR2 FQNEAQ (reference sequence). There are 15 residues in the CDR3. V was clipped by 1 base and J by 3 bases; unmatched bases: 2.

CDR3 in amino acids: CASSQDPSGLGYNEQFF. The CDR3 nucleotides read TGTGCCAGCAGCCAGGACCCTAGCGGGTTAGGGTACAATGAGCAGTTCTTC. This chain connects TRBV3-1 to TRBJ2-1, with 8 bases identical to TRBD2. The germline V gene has CDR1 LGHDT and CDR2 YNNKEL (reference sequence). The CDR3 loop spans 17 amino acids. V trimming: 3 bases; J trimming: 4 bases; junction bases outside the gene matches: 11.

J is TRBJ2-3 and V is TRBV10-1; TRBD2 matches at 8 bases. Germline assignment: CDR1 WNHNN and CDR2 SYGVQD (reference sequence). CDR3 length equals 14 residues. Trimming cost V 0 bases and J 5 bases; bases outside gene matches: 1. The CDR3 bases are TGCGCCAGCAGTGAGTCGGGACTAGTAGATACGCAGTATTTT. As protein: CASSESGLVDTQYF.

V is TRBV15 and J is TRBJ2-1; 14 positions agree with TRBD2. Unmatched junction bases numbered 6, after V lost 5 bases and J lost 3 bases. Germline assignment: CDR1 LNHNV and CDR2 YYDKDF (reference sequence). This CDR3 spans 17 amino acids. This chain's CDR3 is CATSGAGTSGSYNEQFF. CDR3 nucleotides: TGTGCCACCAGCGGAGCCGGGACTAGCGGGAGCTACAATGAGCAGTTCTTC.